Listed below are T cell receptor beta chains from one sample, sequenced in a study of shared clonotypes between healthy human individuals. The method was immunoSEQ multiplex PCR; TCRdb's version includes in-frame clones alone and lacks a portion of them. Here the sample spans 850,000 to 1,200,000 clones, about 75% being singletons. Sequences were obtained from memory CD4+ T cells sorted from blood. These receptors all come from a man aged 18 to 29 in good health. Both conserved end residues are part of each CDR3.

v_call	j_call	cdr3_aa
TRBV18	TRBJ2-7	CASSLNGQGREQYF
TRBV6-5	TRBJ2-1	CASSYSGTHGEQFF
TRBV6-1	TRBJ2-3	CASSEATGGRADTQYF
TRBV11-2	TRBJ2-7	CASSLGRGTAYYEQYF
TRBV5-1	TRBJ2-3	CASSAGLAGFADTQYF
TRBV18	TRBJ1-2	CASSPQSEGGNGYTF
TRBV6-1	TRBJ2-2	CASSASAGPPGTGELFF
TRBV2	TRBJ2-5	CASRTEGEQYF
TRBV18	TRBJ1-1	CASSPGQNTEAFF
TRBV5-1	TRBJ1-2	CASNEKGSNYGYTF
TRBV11-2	TRBJ2-3	CASSSRTGGTDTQYF
TRBV5-4	TRBJ2-7	CASRRQGSSYEQYF
TRBV2	TRBJ1-5	CASSDVVTPQHF
TRBV5-4	TRBJ2-1	CASSFGGSGRAGYNEQFF
TRBV5-4	TRBJ1-6	CASSWTGENSPLHF
TRBV30	TRBJ2-7	CASSPPTGRDEQYF
TRBV9	TRBJ2-4	CASSVEGSGANIQYF
TRBV28	TRBJ2-7	CASRKSGGRYEQYF
TRBV5-1	TRBJ2-5	CASSTGVLAEGQETQYF
TRBV2	TRBJ2-6	CARGQGGSGANVLTF
TRBV7-3	TRBJ2-2	CASSPAGPGELFF
TRBV14	TRBJ2-4	CASSQWAGLNIQYF
TRBV11-3	TRBJ2-2	CASSLGFTGELFF
TRBV4-3	TRBJ1-5	CASSQDFVGQPQHF
TRBV10-3	TRBJ2-5	CAISDMLETQYF
TRBV7-9	TRBJ1-1	CASSLPLQDYTEAFF
TRBV15	TRBJ1-4	CATSRALGGASSNEKLFF
TRBV5-1	TRBJ1-4	CASSLAVGQGNEKLFF
TRBV27	TRBJ1-2	CASSLWGTGDYGYTF
TRBV30	TRBJ1-2	CAWLGQSVGGYTF
TRBV5-1	TRBJ1-1	CASSLATLTTEAFF
TRBV30	TRBJ2-2	CAWSDRYTGELFF
TRBV7-9	TRBJ2-1	CASSLSGSGTWGSEQFF
TRBV7-2	TRBJ1-1	CASSPGAGMRTEAFF